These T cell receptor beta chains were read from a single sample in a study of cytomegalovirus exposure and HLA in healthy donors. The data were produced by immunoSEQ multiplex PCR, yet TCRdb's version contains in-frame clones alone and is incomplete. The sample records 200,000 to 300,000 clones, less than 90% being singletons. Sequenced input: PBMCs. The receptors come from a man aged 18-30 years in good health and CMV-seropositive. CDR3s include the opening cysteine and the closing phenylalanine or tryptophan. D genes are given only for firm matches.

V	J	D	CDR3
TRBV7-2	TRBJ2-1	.	CASSFTHSSYNEQFF
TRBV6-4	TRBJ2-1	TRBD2	CASSDRTSGRVNSYNEQFF
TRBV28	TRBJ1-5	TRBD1	CASSGQVGYSNQPQHF
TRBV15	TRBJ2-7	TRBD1	CATSRAGRQGAQYEQYF
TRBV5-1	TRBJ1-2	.	CASSLYGGGGNYGYTF
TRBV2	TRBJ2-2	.	CASSSDITGELFF
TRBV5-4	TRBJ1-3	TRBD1	CASSLKTGRNTIYF
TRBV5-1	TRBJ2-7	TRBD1	CASSLGWTGDEQYF
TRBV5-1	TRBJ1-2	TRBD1	CASSSYKGQHYGYTF
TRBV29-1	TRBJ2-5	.	CSGRLGGYQETQYF
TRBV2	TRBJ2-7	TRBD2	CASRGSGGPYEQYF
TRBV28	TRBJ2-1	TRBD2	CASSRAGEGYNEQFF
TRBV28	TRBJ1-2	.	CASSLGSTGGYYGYTF
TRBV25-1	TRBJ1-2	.	CASSELGADTSNYGYTF
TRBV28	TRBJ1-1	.	CASSLGVEAFF
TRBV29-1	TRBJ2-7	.	CSVADRGRGEQYF
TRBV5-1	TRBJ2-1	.	CASSLAQGYNEQFF
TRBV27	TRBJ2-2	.	CASSFAPDTGELFF
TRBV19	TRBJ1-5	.	CASSIDRIHQPQHF
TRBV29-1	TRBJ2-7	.	CSVEEGTHEQYF
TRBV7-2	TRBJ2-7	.	CASSLARAVYEQYF
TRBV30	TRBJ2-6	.	CAWSIGTGANVLTF
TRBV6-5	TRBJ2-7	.	CASRSVGEQYF
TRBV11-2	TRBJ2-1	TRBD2	CASSSSGGGYSYNEQFF
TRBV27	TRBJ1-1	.	CASSLTGIMNTEAFF
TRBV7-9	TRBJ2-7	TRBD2	CASSFTRLAGGYEQYF
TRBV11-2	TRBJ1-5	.	CASSLDGAYNQPQHF
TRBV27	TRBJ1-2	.	CASSPGTVSAGYTF
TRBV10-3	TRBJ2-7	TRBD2	CATRGAWRGVYEQYF
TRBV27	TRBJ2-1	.	CASMAGYYNEQFF
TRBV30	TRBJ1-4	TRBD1	CAWNGQGRETEKLFF
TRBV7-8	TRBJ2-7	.	CASSRPQGRSSYEQYF
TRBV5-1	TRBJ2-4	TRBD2	CASSLTSGAKNIQYF
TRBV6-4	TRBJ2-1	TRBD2	CASSGGTSRSNEQFF
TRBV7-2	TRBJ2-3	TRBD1	CASSLGTGTDTQYF
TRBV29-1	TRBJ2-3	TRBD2	CSVSTAGGSDTQYF
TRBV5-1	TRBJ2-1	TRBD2	CASSLAGSGTYNEQFF
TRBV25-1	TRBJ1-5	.	CASSATGNQPQHF
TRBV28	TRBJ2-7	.	CASSKTSTYEQYF
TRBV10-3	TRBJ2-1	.	CAISEGAGLSYEQFF
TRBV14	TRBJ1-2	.	CASSPGAGPYGYTF
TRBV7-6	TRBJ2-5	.	CASSLGSGPQETQYF
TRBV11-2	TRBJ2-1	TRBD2	CASSSSGRMGDEQFF
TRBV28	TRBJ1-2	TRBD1	CASTNQGGGYGYTF
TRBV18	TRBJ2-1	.	CASSPGVPSTNNEQFF
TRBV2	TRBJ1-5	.	CASRTSNQPQHF
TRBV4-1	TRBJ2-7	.	CASSQDPGHPSYEQYF
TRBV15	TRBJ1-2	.	CATSPDHYGYTF
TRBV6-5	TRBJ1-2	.	CASSQDGNYGYTF
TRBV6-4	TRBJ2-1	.	CASSSIGTANNEQFF